The 24 T cell receptor beta chains in this list originate from one sample, sequenced in a study of blood T cells in healthy people across ages (dated by TCRdb to about 2015). Library creation used 5' RACE. The sample was run on an Illumina HiSeq 2500. A second roughly 7 to 11 cycle PCR used a sample-barcoded 5' primer and a J-beta primer mix. The raw public reads went through TCRdb reprocessing: fastp at Q25, MiXCR clone calling, in-frame beta chains kept. One record per CDR3 amino acid sequence lists the most common genes and DNA. This sample comprises under 2,000,000 distinct CDR3 sequences, less than 50% of them detected only once. The ten largest make up 2% to 2.5% of the sample. The sample taken for sequencing was blood. These receptors all stem from a woman aged 40-49 years in good health.

The chain is built from TRBV6-5 and TRBJ2-7; D is possibly TRBD2 (6 bases). This CDR3 is 12 amino acids long. With 5 bases removed from V and 7 bases from J, the gap between germline ends came to 12 bases. Germline V gives CDR1 MNHEY, CDR2 SVGAGI. As DNA, the CDR3 is TGTGCCAGCAGTCCCCCTAGCGTAGAGCAGTACTTC. Translated, it gives CASSPPSVEQYF.

J is TRBJ2-5 and V is TRBV6-6, with 8 bases fitting TRBD2. This CDR3 comprises 12 residues. From germline, CDR1 is MNHNY and CDR2 SVGAGI (reference sequence). V shed 6 bases and J 4 bases; nucleotides not matched to a gene: 1. The CDR3 here is CASRRGAETQYF. The CDR3 nucleotides are TGTGCCAGCAGGCGGGGGGCAGAGACCCAGTACTTC.

This sequence joins TRBV20-1 and TRBJ1-4; D remains ambiguous. The V gene's germline CDR1 is DFQATT and CDR2 SNEGSKA (reference sequence). V lost 3 bases to trimming and J lost 7 bases, with 21 bases between them. This CDR3 has 16 residues. CDR3 coding DNA: TGCAGTGCTAGTGGAGTGGGTAAAGGGAGGGCTGAAAAACTGTTTTTT. It codes for CSASGVGKGRAEKLFF.

This chain uses TRBV25-1 with TRBJ1-6; no clear D gene. V lost 6 bases and J lost 0, with 12 bases in between. The CDR3 contains 16 residues. Germline values: CDR1 MGHDK, CDR2 SYGVNS. The CDR3 loop reads CASSEPQSSYNSPLHF. CDR3 nucleotide sequence: TGTGCCAGCAGCGAACCACAGAGCTCCTATAATTCACCCCTCCACTTT.

Worth noting for this clonotype: A much larger clone sits a single nucleotide away, making a read error possible. CDR3 in amino acids: CSGKGWDEQYF. The CDR3 nucleotides are TGCAGCGGTAAGGGTTGGGACGAGCAGTACTTC. The rearrangement joins TRBV29-1 to TRBJ2-7; D gene uncertain. Trimming stripped 7 bases from V and 5 bases from J, with 12 bases between. The CDR3 runs 11 residues. From germline, CDR1 is SQVTM and CDR2 ANQGSEA.

The chain couples TRBV14 to TRBJ2-3, with D uncertain. V was pared by 1 base and J by 11 bases, with 19 bases between. The germline CDR1 and CDR2 sequences are SGHDN and FVKESK. CDR3 length equals 15 residues. The CDR3 bases are TGTGCCAGCAGCCAAGTAATCAGAGTCGCAGGCAGGCAGTATTTT. Its protein is CASSQVIRVAGRQYF. The whole variable domain, remainder taken from reference TRBV14 and TRBJ2-3, is EAGVTQFPSHSVIEKGQTVTLRCDPISGHDNLYWYRRVMGKEIKFLLHFVKESKQDESGMPNNRFLAERTGGTYSTLKVQPAELEDSGVYFCASSQVIRVAGRQYFGPGTRLTVL.

In regard to this clonotype: An end of the junction does not agree with germline; a read error may underlie this. This chain uses TRBV6-2 or TRBV6-3 with TRBJ2-5, with D perhaps matching TRBD1 or TRBD2 (5 bases each). CDR1 and CDR2 (germline): MNHEY, SVGEGT. The CDR3 totals 17 residues. The CDR3 is CASSYGGASPRQEAQYF. In DNA, the CDR3 is TGTGCCAGCAGTTACGGGGGTGCGTCGCCCCGCCAAGAGGCCCAGTACTTC.

V and J are TRBV15 and TRBJ2-1, with D perhaps matching TRBD2 (7 bases). The J call may be in error: the DNA end matches TRBJ2-7 better. This CDR3 is built from 15 residues. Per the germline V gene, CDR1 is LNHNV and CDR2 is YYDKDF (reference sequence). The CDR3 DNA reads TGTGCCACCAGCAGAGCGGGGGGCTGGTACAATGAGCAGTACTTC. Amino acids: CATSRAGGWYNEQYF.

This chain joins TRBV6-6 and TRBJ2-7, with TRBD1 matching 7 bases. Germline CDR1 and CDR2: MNHNY and SVGAGI (reference sequence). CDR3 length: 15 residues. The V and J ends lost 6 bases and 7 bases, in that order; junction bases with no gene match: 15. The CDR3 bases are TGTGCCAGCAGGCAAATCGGGACAGCCTACAATGAGCAGTACTTC. Protein sequence: CASRQIGTAYNEQYF.

The J gene is TRBJ1-2, the V gene TRBV20-1; 12 bases map to TRBD1. Germline-derived CDR1 and CDR2 are DFQATT and SNEGSKA (reference sequence). With 6 bases clipped from V and 8 bases from J, the junction kept 13 bases outside the gene matches. This CDR3 is built from 15 residues. CDR3 sequence reads: CSASGGTGGAKGYTF. The CDR3 nucleotides read TGCAGTGCCTCCGGTGGGACAGGGGGCGCGAAAGGCTACACCTTC.

This clonotype was seen more than once but under ten times. Here the CDR3 DNA reads TGCGCCAGCAGCCAAGGGAGGGGAGCATCAGATACGCAGTATTTT. It codes for CASSQGRGASDTQYF. This chain joins TRBV5-1 and TRBJ2-3; TRBD2 aligns across 7 bases. J was trimmed by 4 bases and V by 4 bases; bases with no gene match: 9. Per germline, CDR1 SGHRS and CDR2 YFSETQ. CDR3 length equals 15 residues.

The CDR3 region is CASIDRSSTDTQYF. The DNA for the CDR3 is TGCGCCAGCATCGACAGGTCCAGCACAGATACGCAGTATTTT. This chain links TRBV5-1 with TRBJ2-3; possibly TRBD1 for D (6 bases). The CDR3 loop spans 14 amino acids. Trimming removed 6 bases at V and 0 bases at J, with 11 bases between. Germline CDR1 and CDR2: SGHRS and YFSETQ.

The CDR3 sequence: CASSQDRDIPNYGYTF. CDR3 DNA: TGTGCCAGCAGCCAGGACCGGGACATTCCTAACTATGGCTACACCTTC. The chain employs TRBV4-2 and TRBJ1-2, with D possibly matching TRBD1 (6 bases). Germline assignment: CDR1 LGHNA and CDR2 YNFKEQ. CDR3 length equals 16 residues. Deletions cut 3 bases from V and 0 bases from J, with 14 bases between.

The V call is TRBV6-6, the J call TRBJ2-3; no clear D gene. Germline V gene lookup returns CDR1 MNHNY and CDR2 SVGAGI (reference sequence). V shed 6 bases and J shed 8 bases, with 9 bases lying between them. The CDR3 is 11 residues long. CDR3 nucleotides: TGTGCCAGCAGCGACTTTACTACGCAGTATTTT. This translates into CASSDFTTQYF.

About this clonotype: The junction differs from germline at one of its ends, possibly a read error. Written as DNA, the CDR3 is TGTGCCAGCAGACTCGGAGAGAATTCACTCCTCCACTTT. Protein sequence: CASRLGENSLLHF. The chain combines TRBV6-2 or TRBV6-3 with TRBJ1-6; D ambiguous. Germline V gives CDR1 MNHEY, CDR2 SVGEGT. This CDR3 has 13 residues.

The rearrangement joins TRBV7-2 to TRBJ2-1; D may be TRBD1 (5 bases). There are 15 residues in the CDR3. Germline-derived CDR1 and CDR2 are SGHTA and FQGNSA. V lost 1 base and J 13 bases, leaving 20 bases between the germline ends. CDR3 region: CASSLGQSPGKTQFF. CDR3 bases: TGTGCCAGCAGCTTAGGACAGAGCCCAGGGAAGACCCAGTTCTTC.

This chain links TRBV6-5 with TRBJ2-1; 7 nucleotides line up with TRBD1. Germline CDR1 is MNHEY and CDR2 is SVGAGI. Trimming took 2 bases from V and 7 from J; bases not matched to a gene: 17. The CDR3 totals 18 residues. CDR3 coding DNA: TGTGCCAGCAGTTACCAAACTGACAGGGATGTTCATTTTAATGAGCAGTTCTTC. Translating gives CASSYQTDRDVHFNEQFF.

The rearrangement uses TRBV6-2 or TRBV6-3 and TRBJ2-3; TRBD1 matches 8 bases. Unmatched junction bases numbered 14, after V lost 1 base and J lost 2 bases. CDR1 is MNHEY and CDR2 is SVGEGT in the germline V gene. The CDR3 has 19 residues. This chain's CDR3 is CASSYLKDRARPHTDTQYF. The CDR3 coding sequence is TGTGCCAGCAGTTACTTAAAGGACAGGGCCCGACCGCACACAGATACGCAGTATTTT.

V is TRBV7-9 and J is TRBJ1-1; no clear D. V was cut by 5 bases and J by 3 bases, with 16 bases left in between. The CDR3 extends over 15 amino acids. CDR1 and CDR2 (germline): SEHNR, FQNEAQ (reference sequence). The CDR3 coding sequence is TGTGCCAGCAGCGTGGACGGCCGACGGGACACTGAAGCTTTCTTT. This sequence encodes CASSVDGRRDTEAFF.

The J gene is TRBJ2-1, the V gene TRBV6-5, with D tentatively TRBD1 or TRBD2 (5 bases each). The V gene lost 7 bases and the J gene lost 8 bases, with 15 bases spanning the gap. The CDR3 sequence is 13 residues long. Germline V lookup: CDR1 MNHEY, CDR2 SVGAGI. This chain's CDR3 is CASTPRGGDEQFF. CDR3 DNA sequence: TGTGCCAGCACCCCACGTGGGGGTGATGAGCAGTTCTTC.

The chain has TRBV28 and TRBJ2-3; 8 bases are a match to TRBD1. This CDR3 contains 15 residues. Looked up from germline, CDR1 is MDHEN and CDR2 is SYDVKM. V was pared by 5 bases and J by 5 bases, with 9 bases of the junction left unmatched. The CDR3 nucleotides read TGTGCCAGCAGTCCCTCAGGACAGGGCTTAGATACGCAGTATTTT. It is translated as CASSPSGQGLDTQYF.

The rearrangement uses TRBV7-9 and TRBJ2-3; D possibly corresponds to TRBD1 (5 bases). Germline CDR1 SEHNR, CDR2 FQNEAQ (reference sequence). The CDR3 covers 13 residues. V lost 7 bases and J lost 3, with 11 bases in between. CDR3 residues: CASILRVTDTQYF. CDR3 sequence (DNA): TGTGCCAGCATTCTCAGGGTTACAGATACGCAGTATTTT.

Ten or more counts support this clonotype. The chain combines TRBV27 with TRBJ2-5; D is tentatively TRBD1 or TRBD2 (5 bases each). The V gene's germline CDR1 is MNHEY and CDR2 SMNVEV (reference sequence). This CDR3 is built from 13 residues. V was trimmed by 4 bases and J by 0 bases, leaving 6 bases between them. CDR3 loop: CASSWGYQETQYF. As DNA, the CDR3 is TGTGCCAGCAGTTGGGGGTACCAAGAGACCCAGTACTTC.

This clonotype was seen once. J is TRBJ2-3 and V is TRBV2; 7 nucleotides line up with TRBD1. V lost 5 bases, J lost 4 bases, and 6 bases stayed unmatched. Germline CDR1 SNHLY, CDR2 FYNNEI. This CDR3 is built from 14 residues. The CDR3 loop reads CASSQTGTSDTQYF. In DNA, the CDR3 is TGTGCCAGCAGTCAGACAGGGACCTCAGATACGCAGTATTTT.